Shown below are 11 T cell receptor beta chains from a single sample sequenced in a study of T-cell reconstitution after alpha-beta-depleted transplantation in children. Unique molecular identifiers were incorporated during preparation of the TCRbeta library. Using its own MiXCR run on the PCR reads, TCRdb lists one record per CDR3 protein. The table shows roughly 490,000 distinct CDR3 sequences, with over 10% occurring only once. The starting material was PBMCs, mostly from graft donor cells, obtained 180 days after TCRalphabeta/CD19-depleted stem cell transplant. All receptors come from a female patient aged 2-15 years who had a stem cell transplant for aplastic anemia, so the T cells may come from the graft donor.

In its sample, this clonotype was seen a few times. J is TRBJ2-2 and V is TRBV12-3 or TRBV12-4; 10 bases fit TRBD2. The CDR3 length is 17 residues. V lost 4 bases to trimming and J lost 2 bases; unmatched junction nucleotides: 7. In DNA form, the CDR3 reads TGTGCCAGCAGTTCCCAACTAGCGGGAAGTAACACCGGGGAGCTGTTTTTT. Amino acids: CASSSQLAGSNTGELFF.

A remark on this clonotype: A much larger clone is a single base away; this may be a read error. The rearrangement joins TRBV29-1 to TRBJ2-1, with 9 bases matching TRBD2. The junction had 8 bases not matched to a gene; V was cut back by 5 bases and J by 9 bases. The CDR3 sequence is 13 residues long. CDR1 and CDR2 (germline): SQVTM, ANQGSEA. CDR3 sequence reads: CSVQAGGLSEQFF. The CDR3 DNA follows: TGCAGCGTTCAGGCGGGAGGGTTATCTGAGCAGTTCTTC.

The gene calls are TRBV12-3 or TRBV12-4 and TRBJ2-1, with 11 nucleotides matching TRBD2. The CDR3 covers 14 residues. V lost 4 bases, J lost 12 bases, and 8 bases stayed unmatched. CDR3 in DNA: TGTGCCAGCAGTTCAACTAGCGGGAGTAGAGTGCAGTTCTTC. Translation gives CASSSTSGSRVQFF.

This clonotype was detected a few times. The chain couples TRBV7-2 to TRBJ1-1; possible D gene TRBD1, 5 bases. Germline V gene data show CDR1 as SGHTA and CDR2 as FQGNSA. The V and J ends lost 6 bases and 4 bases respectively, with 15 bases between them. The CDR3 is 14 residues long. The CDR3 DNA reads TGTGCCAGCAGTTTCTATGGGGGTAGCACTGAAGCTTTCTTT. The encoded protein is CASSFYGGSTEAFF.

A few counts support this clonotype. This rearrangement joins TRBV19 to TRBJ2-1, with D unclear. Germline V lookup: CDR1 LNHDA, CDR2 SQIVND (reference sequence). V lost 3 bases and J lost 4, with 7 bases in between. CDR3 size: 13 residues. CDR3 nucleotides: TGTGCCAGTAGTATCGAGAGATACAATGAGCAGTTCTTC. Translating gives CASSIERYNEQFF.

This clonotype has a handful of counts. This chain joins TRBV4-1 and TRBJ2-7, with 11 bases that match TRBD2. The CDR3 spans 15 residues. Germline-derived CDR1 and CDR2 are MGHRA and YSYEKL. J was trimmed by 1 base and V by 1 base; bases with no gene match: 0. Here the CDR3 reads CASSQGLAGSYEQYV. The CDR3 region has the DNA TGCGCCAGCAGCCAAGGACTAGCGGGGTCCTACGAGCAGTACGTC.

The chain employs TRBV18 and TRBJ2-1, with 7 bases that match TRBD2. Germline trimming cut 3 bases from V and 6 bases from J; bases unmatched to any gene: 8. Germline lookup yields CDR1 KGHSH and CDR2 LQKENI. The CDR3 runs to 15 residues. The CDR3 region has the DNA TGTGCCAGCTCACCCGGGACTACCAGCGGCAATGAGCAGTTCTTC. It encodes CASSPGTTSGNEQFF.

There are many counts of this clonotype. V is TRBV12-3 or TRBV12-4 and J is TRBJ2-7; the D is unclear. This CDR3 has 13 residues. Between the trimmed V and J ends, which lost 3 bases and 0 bases, there was a span of 6 bases. The CDR3 spells CASSLSSSYEQYV. The CDR3 nucleotides read TGTGCCAGCAGTTTGAGTAGCTCCTACGAGCAGTACGTC.

This clonotype appeared many times. The CDR3 spells CASSLGGVSETQYF. CDR3 nucleotides: TGTGCCAGCAGCTTGGGGGGAGTAAGCGAGACCCAGTACTTC. V gene TRBV28 combines with J gene TRBJ2-5; perhaps TRBD2 as D (6 bases). This CDR3 has 14 amino acids. The germline V gene has CDR1 MDHEN and CDR2 SYDVKM. The ends were cut back, 6 bases at V and 5 bases at J, with 16 bases in the middle.

The rearrangement uses TRBV29-1 and TRBJ2-1; 8 nucleotides agree with TRBD2. Unmatched junction bases numbered 3, after V lost 5 bases and J lost 3 bases. The CDR3 totals 13 residues. The V gene's germline CDR1 is SQVTM and CDR2 ANQGSEA. DNA of the CDR3: TGCAGCGTTTCCGGGACTAGCTACAATGAGCAGTTCTTC. Amino acid sequence: CSVSGTSYNEQFF.

This chain connects TRBV7-8 to TRBJ1-5; D not certain. CDR1 SGHVS and CDR2 FQNEAQ come from the germline V gene. V was cut by 10 bases and J by 0 bases, with 13 bases left in between. This CDR3 has 14 residues. CDR3 residues: CATSELHSNQPQHF. In DNA, the CDR3 is TGTGCCACCTCGGAGCTCCATAGCAATCAGCCCCAGCATTTT. Complete variable domain (other parts from reference TRBV7-8 and TRBJ1-5): GAGVSQSPRYKVAKRGQDVALRCDPISGHVSLFWYQQALGQGPEFLTYFQNEAQLDKSGLPSDRFFAERPEGSVSTLKIQRTQQEDSAVYLCATSELHSNQPQHFGDGTRLSIL.